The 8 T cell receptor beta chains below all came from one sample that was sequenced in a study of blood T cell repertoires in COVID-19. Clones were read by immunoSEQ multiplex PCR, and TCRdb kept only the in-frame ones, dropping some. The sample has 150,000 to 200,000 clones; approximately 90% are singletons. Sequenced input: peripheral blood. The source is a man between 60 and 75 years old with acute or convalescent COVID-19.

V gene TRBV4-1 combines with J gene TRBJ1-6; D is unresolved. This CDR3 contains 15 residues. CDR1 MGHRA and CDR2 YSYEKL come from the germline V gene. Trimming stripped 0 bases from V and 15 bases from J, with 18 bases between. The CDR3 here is CASSQDPGLPSNLHF. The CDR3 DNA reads TGCGCCAGCAGCCAAGATCCCGGGTTGCCCTCGAACCTCCACTTT.

The CDR3 DNA sequence: TGTGCCAGCAGTTTAAACAGGGACCCTGAAGCTTTCTTT. This sequence encodes CASSLNRDPEAFF. The rearrangement links TRBV6-5 to TRBJ1-1; weak D call: TRBD1 (6 bases). Germline V gene lookup returns CDR1 MNHEY and CDR2 SVGAGI. CDR3 length: 13 amino acids. Trimming removed 4 bases from V and 6 bases from J, with 12 bases in between.

This CDR3 is CASSLENLRGYTF. The CDR3 DNA follows: TGTGCCAGCAGCCTAGAGAACCTGCGGGGCTACACCTTC. The chain combines TRBV12-3 or TRBV12-4 with TRBJ1-2; D not certain. Trimming left V 6 bases short and J 8 bases short, with 16 bases between. This CDR3 comprises 13 residues.

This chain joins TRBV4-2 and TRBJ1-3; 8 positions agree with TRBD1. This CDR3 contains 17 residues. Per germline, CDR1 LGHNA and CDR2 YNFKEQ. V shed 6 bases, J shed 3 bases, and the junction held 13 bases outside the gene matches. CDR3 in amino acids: CASSQLQGANLGNTIYF. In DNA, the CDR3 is TGTGCCAGCAGTCAACTGCAGGGGGCTAACCTTGGAAACACCATATATTTT.

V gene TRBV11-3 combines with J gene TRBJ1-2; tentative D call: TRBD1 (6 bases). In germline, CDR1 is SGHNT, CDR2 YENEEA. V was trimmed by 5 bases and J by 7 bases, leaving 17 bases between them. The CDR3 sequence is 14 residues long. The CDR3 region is CASSPGEGTTGYTF. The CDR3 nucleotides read TGTGCCAGCAGCCCAGGCGAAGGGACAACTGGCTACACCTTC.

The CDR3 DNA follows: TGCGCCAGCAGCTTAGCGACGGGACAGGGGACTAACTATGGCTACACCTTC. This codes for CASSLATGQGTNYGYTF. V is TRBV5-1 and J is TRBJ1-2; 10 bases line up with TRBD1. The CDR3 contains 17 residues. Germline assignment: CDR1 SGHRS and CDR2 YFSETQ. With 2 bases clipped from V and 0 bases from J, the junction kept 7 bases outside the gene matches.

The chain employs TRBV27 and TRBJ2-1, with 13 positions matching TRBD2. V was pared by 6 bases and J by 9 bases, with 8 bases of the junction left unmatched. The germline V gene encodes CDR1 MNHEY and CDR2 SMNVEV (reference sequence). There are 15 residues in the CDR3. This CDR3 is CASSSGTSGKVEQFF. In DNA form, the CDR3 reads TGTGCCAGCAGCTCCGGGACTAGCGGGAAGGTTGAGCAGTTCTTC.

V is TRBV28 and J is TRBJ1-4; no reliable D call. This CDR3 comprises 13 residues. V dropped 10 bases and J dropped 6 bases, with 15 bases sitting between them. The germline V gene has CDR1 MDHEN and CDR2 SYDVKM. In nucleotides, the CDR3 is TGTGCCACCCGGGTGGCTCCCCATGAAAAACTGTTTTTT. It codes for CATRVAPHEKLFF.